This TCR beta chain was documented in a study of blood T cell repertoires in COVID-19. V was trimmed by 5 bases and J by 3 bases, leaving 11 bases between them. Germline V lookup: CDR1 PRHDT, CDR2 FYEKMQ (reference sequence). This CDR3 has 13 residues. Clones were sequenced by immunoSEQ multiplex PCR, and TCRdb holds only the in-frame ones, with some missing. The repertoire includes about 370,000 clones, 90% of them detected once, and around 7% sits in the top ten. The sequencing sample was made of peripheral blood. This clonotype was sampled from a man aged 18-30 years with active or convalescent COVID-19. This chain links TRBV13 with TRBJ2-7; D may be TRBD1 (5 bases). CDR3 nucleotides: TGTGCCAGCAGCAGCAGGGTGGACTACGAGCAGTACTTC. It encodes CASSSRVDYEQYF. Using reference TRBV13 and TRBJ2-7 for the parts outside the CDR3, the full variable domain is AAGVIQSPRHLIKEKRETATLKCYPIPRHDTVYWYQQGPGQDPQFLISFYEKMQSDKGSIPDRFSAQQFSDYHSELNMSSLELGDSALYFCASSSRVDYEQYFGPGTRLTVT.